This T cell receptor beta chain was profiled in a study of regulatory T cells in long-lasting Graves disease. Points from the study as a whole: The persistent group shared roughly 2,700 public clonotypes, more than the approximately 1,000 shared by new patients. Less diverse TCR repertoires were seen in persistent Graves' patients than in newly diagnosed ones. Accuracy may have suffered from the small sample size.

Construction of TCR beta libraries relied on iRepertoire HTBI primers and on Arm-PCR targeting CDR3 regions. Each CDR3 protein gets one entry after TCRdb re-called the multiplex PCR reads with MiXCR. Of some 340,000 distinct CDR3 sequences listed, roughly 23% are singletons. As for time point: persistent/refractory GD, antithyroid drugs over 5 years with positive TRAb. The TCR library was prepared using RNA isolated from PBMCs. Those enrolled as patients came out of an endocrinology department in Xi'an, China. This clonotype was counted ten times or more. The antigen remains unidentified. Trimming removed 4 bases from V and 1 base from J, with 8 bases in between. The germline V gene encodes CDR1 SQVTM and CDR2 ANQGSEA. This CDR3 is built from 13 residues.

Specimen: peripheral blood mononuclear cells (PBMCs), collected when the disease was refractory, from a patient treated with antithyroid drugs. The genes are TRBV29-1 and TRBJ2-4; D gene uncertain. The sequence was collected from a woman aged 40 to 50 with Graves disease. The DNA for the CDR3 is TGCAGCGTTGGACAATTGGCCAAAAACATTCAGTACTTC. Its protein is CSVGQLAKNIQYF.